This T cell receptor beta chain was documented in a study of blood T cell repertoires in COVID-19. Study-wide context: From the United States, Italy and Spain came samples of acute and convalescent COVID-19.

Original methodology: Counts of nucleated cells, estimated from reference gene primer amplification, were obtained. Sequencing used immunoSEQ multiplex PCR; TCRdb keeps in-frame clones, though not all of them. V, J and clone size were drawn from that table, and D and trimming were deduced from the DNA. The table has 200,000 to 300,000 clones, 84% seen once. Per the germline V gene, CDR1 is SGHRS and CDR2 is YFSETQ. The CDR3 runs 15 residues. Losses at the gene ends were 4 bases for V and 0 bases for J; bases not matched to a gene: 6. In its sample, this clone was seen a few times. The material sequenced was peripheral blood. This chain connects TRBV5-1 to TRBJ2-7, with 8 bases lining up with TRBD2. The receptor was derived from a man aged 45 to 65 with acute or convalescent COVID-19. As DNA, the CDR3 is TGCGCCAGCAGCGACTTAGCGGGGAGCTCCTACGAGCAGTACTTC. This translates into CASSDLAGSSYEQYF.